Following are 29 T cell receptor beta chains from one sample sequenced in a study of shared clonotypes between healthy human individuals (TCRdb year 2020). The library was generated by the immunoSEQ multiplex PCR assay. In its TCRdb copy, this immuneACCESS table keeps in-frame sequences only and misses some clones. Where compared with another copy, unresolved V genes explain less than half of these, and the others have no known cause. A total of around 480,000 clones appear in this sample, about 75% of them only once. Approximately 12% of the sample rests with the top ten. The specimen sequenced was PBMCs. The source of these receptors is a woman aged 40 to 49 in good health. Some clones in this sample may be carry-over from other donors' samples.

The rearrangement links TRBV18 to TRBJ1-3; 7 bases are a match to TRBD1. There are 16 residues in the CDR3. J gave up 0 bases and V 8 bases, and 10 bases lay outside the gene matches. Germline assignment: CDR1 KGHSH and CDR2 LQKENI. In nucleotides, the CDR3 is TGTGCCAGCCCCGGTATAGGGGGCAACTCTGGAAACACCATATATTTT. Its protein is CASPGIGGNSGNTIYF.

The chain carries TRBV6-6 and TRBJ1-4, with no clear D. The CDR3 extends over 13 amino acids. CDR1 is MNHNY and CDR2 is SVGAGI in the germline V gene (reference sequence). V was pared by 1 base and J by 8 bases, with 8 bases between. The CDR3 loop reads CASSYFSQEKLFF. The CDR3 nucleotides are TGTGCCAGCAGTTACTTTTCACAGGAAAAACTGTTTTTT.

This clone was detected only a few times. This sequence joins TRBV7-9 and TRBJ1-1; D call uncertain. Trimming took off 5 bases at V and 0 bases at J, with 22 bases between the two ends. The CDR3 extends over 18 amino acids. The germline gives CDR1 SEHNR, CDR2 FQNEAQ (reference sequence). The CDR3 DNA reads TGTGCCAGCAGCCCGCCATGGCAGGACGGAACCCTGAACACTGAAGCTTTCTTT. It specifies CASSPPWQDGTLNTEAFF.

The V call is TRBV11-3, the J call TRBJ2-1; 8 bases align to TRBD2. Germline loops: CDR1 SGHNT, CDR2 YENEEA. Unmatched junction bases numbered 1, after V lost 0 bases and J lost 6 bases. The CDR3 loop spans 14 amino acids. The CDR3, as DNA: TGTGCCAGCAGCTTAGATGGGACTAGCAATGAGCAGTTCTTC. Translating it yields CASSLDGTSNEQFF.

This chain connects TRBV7-2 to TRBJ2-1; 10 positions match TRBD2. CDR3 length equals 14 residues. V was pared by 6 bases and J by 4 bases, with 3 bases of the junction left unmatched. Germline V CDR1 and CDR2: SGHTA, FQGNSA. As DNA, the CDR3 is TGTGCCAGCAGACAGCGGGAGGGATACAATGAGCAGTTCTTC. Translation: CASRQREGYNEQFF. Together with reference TRBV7-2 and TRBJ2-1, the CDR3 gives the full variable domain: GAGVSQSPSNKVTEKGKDVELRCDPISGHTALYWYRQSLGQGLEFLIYFQGNSAPDKSGLPSDRFSAERTGGSVSTLTIQRTQQEDSAVYLCASRQREGYNEQFFGPGTRLTVL.

In its sample, this clone was seen many times. The rearrangement joins TRBV15 to TRBJ1-4; no clear D. V lost 6 bases, J lost 10 bases, and 15 bases lay in between. This CDR3 is built from 13 residues. Germline V lookup: CDR1 LNHNV, CDR2 YYDKDF (reference sequence). The CDR3, as DNA: TGTGCCACCAGGCCGGGAGATGTAGGAAAACTGTTTTTT. Translation gives CATRPGDVGKLFF. The full variable domain, rest sourced from reference TRBV15 and TRBJ1-4, is DAMVIQNPRYQVTQFGKPVTLSCSQTLNHNVMYWYQQKSSQAPKLLFHYYDKDFNNEADTPDNFQSRRPNTSFCFLDIRSPGLGDTAMYLCATRPGDVGKLFFGSGTQLSVL.

The chain recombines TRBV7-9 with TRBJ2-4; 9 bases agree with TRBD2. Looked up from germline, CDR1 is SEHNR and CDR2 is FQNEAQ (reference sequence). The CDR3 sequence is 17 residues long. Germline trimming cut 0 bases from V and 2 bases from J; bases unmatched to any gene: 5. The chain's CDR3 is CASSLAGLAGPKNIQYF. As DNA, the CDR3 is TGTGCCAGCAGCTTAGCGGGGCTAGCGGGACCCAAAAACATTCAGTACTTC.

This rearrangement joins TRBV5-5 to TRBJ2-2; TRBD2 matches at 16 bases. The CDR3 has 17 amino acids. The V and J ends lost 1 base and 6 bases, in that order; junction bases with no gene match: 3. CDR1 and CDR2 (germline): SGHKS, YYEKEE (reference sequence). CDR3 residues: CASSLLGLAGGPGELFF. In DNA form, the CDR3 reads TGTGCCAGCAGCTTGTTGGGACTAGCGGGAGGGCCCGGGGAGCTGTTTTTT.

Concerning this clone itself: The same CDR3 arises from other DNA sequences in this sample as well. The rearrangement joins TRBV5-1 to TRBJ1-1; D possibly corresponds to TRBD1 (5 bases). CDR1 and CDR2 (germline): SGHRS, YFSETQ. This CDR3 has 13 residues. V dropped 4 bases and J dropped 1 base, with 8 bases sitting between them. DNA for the CDR3: TGCGCCAGCAGCCTCCAGGGGAACACTGAAGCTTTCTTT. Residues: CASSLQGNTEAFF.

The chain is built from TRBV27 and TRBJ1-5; D perhaps matches TRBD1 (6 bases). Trimming removed 0 bases at V and 7 bases at J, with 13 bases between. The CDR3 length is 15 residues. The germline gives CDR1 MNHEY, CDR2 SMNVEV (reference sequence). The CDR3 DNA follows: TGTGCCAGCAGTTTATCCGGGGGGGCTTACCAGCCCCAGCATTTT. Encoded protein: CASSLSGGAYQPQHF.

The genes are TRBV27 and TRBJ2-3, with 10 bases fitting TRBD2. Trimming cost V 6 bases and J 8 bases; bases outside gene matches: 14. CDR1 is MNHEY, CDR2 SMNVEV, per germline (reference sequence). The CDR3 totals 16 residues. In DNA form, the CDR3 reads TGTGCCAGCAGGACAGCTAGCGGGAGCCCGGGCGTTACGCAGTATTTT. Its protein product is CASRTASGSPGVTQYF.

The chain couples TRBV15 to TRBJ1-5; possible D gene TRBD1, 6 bases. Trimming left V 0 bases short and J 1 base short, with 13 bases between. Germline V gene sequence: CDR1 LNHNV, CDR2 YYDKDF (reference sequence). The CDR3 loop spans 17 amino acids. CDR3 amino acids: CATSRDGRQGSNQPQHF. The CDR3 DNA follows: TGTGCCACCAGCAGAGATGGCCGTCAGGGGAGCAATCAGCCCCAGCATTTT.

This rearrangement joins TRBV4-1 to TRBJ1-4; tentative D call: TRBD1 (5 bases). The CDR3 contains 15 residues. CDR1 is MGHRA and CDR2 is YSYEKL in the germline V gene. V dropped 3 bases and J dropped 7 bases, with 15 bases sitting between them. CDR3 sequence: CASSHWDRVIEKLFF. Written as DNA, the CDR3 is TGCGCCAGCAGCCACTGGGACCGAGTGATTGAAAAACTGTTTTTT.

The chain carries TRBV10-3 and TRBJ2-5; 7 bases are a match to TRBD1. The CDR3 has 14 amino acids. The V gene end was trimmed by 7 bases and the J gene end by 3 bases; junction bases not matched to a gene: 8. Germline V lookup: CDR1 ENHRY, CDR2 SYGVKD. In DNA, the CDR3 is TGTGCCATCATGAAAGACAGGGAAAAAGAGACCCAGTACTTC. Protein sequence: CAIMKDREKETQYF.

This clone has a count of ten or more. The chain employs TRBV11-2 and TRBJ2-1; no clear D gene. V was cut by 0 bases and J by 6 bases, with 6 bases left in between. Germline values: CDR1 SGHAT, CDR2 FQNNGV. The length of the CDR3 is 13 residues. CDR3 nucleotides: TGTGCCAGCAGCTTAGATACCGCCAATGAGCAGTTCTTC. Translating gives CASSLDTANEQFF.

The gene calls are TRBV7-2 and TRBJ2-7; tentatively, D is TRBD2 (5 bases). The CDR3 extends over 14 amino acids. V lost 1 base and J lost 7, with 14 bases in between. Germline V lookup: CDR1 SGHTA, CDR2 FQGNSA. The CDR3 here is CASSLGPARREQYF. CDR3 DNA: TGTGCCAGCAGCTTAGGTCCGGCGCGGAGGGAGCAGTACTTC. The whole variable domain, filled in from reference TRBV7-2 and TRBJ2-7, reads GAGVSQSPSNKVTEKGKDVELRCDPISGHTALYWYRQSLGQGLEFLIYFQGNSAPDKSGLPSDRFSAERTGGSVSTLTIQRTQQEDSAVYLCASSLGPARREQYFGPGTRLTVT.

V usage is TRBV6-1 and J usage is TRBJ2-1, with 13 bases identical to TRBD2. Trimming at V came to 6 bases and at J to 10 bases, leaving 9 bases not matched to a gene. This CDR3 comprises 15 residues. The germline V gene encodes CDR1 MNHNS and CDR2 SASEGT. CDR3 sequence (DNA): TGTGCCAGCAGCGCCGGACTAGCGGGAGCAGGAGAGCAGTTCTTC. It encodes CASSAGLAGAGEQFF.

This clone was seen only a few times. The V call is TRBV5-6, the J call TRBJ1-3, with TRBD1 matching 10 bases. J gave up 7 bases and V 4 bases, and 2 bases lay outside the gene matches. The CDR3 contains 13 residues. Germline loops: CDR1 SGHDT, CDR2 YYEEEE. The CDR3 sequence: CASSPDRGNTIYF. CDR3 nucleotide sequence: TGTGCCAGCAGCCCGGACAGGGGGAACACCATATATTTT.

The chain links TRBV28 to TRBJ2-1, with D perhaps given as TRBD1 or TRBD2 (5 bases each). There are 13 residues in the CDR3. CDR1 and CDR2 from the germline V gene are MDHEN and SYDVKM. Between the trimmed V and J ends, which lost 10 bases and 9 bases, there was a span of 19 bases. The CDR3 here is CATTPGPSLEQFF. In nucleotides, the CDR3 is TGTGCCACCACCCCGGGACCAAGCCTTGAGCAGTTCTTC.

The sample holds one count of this clone. The V and J genes are TRBV27 and TRBJ1-1; tentative D call: TRBD1 (5 bases). The V gene lost 5 bases and the J gene lost 4 bases, with 14 bases spanning the gap. Per the germline V gene, CDR1 is MNHEY and CDR2 is SMNVEV (reference sequence). The CDR3 runs to 14 residues. CDR3: CASSIPTVGTEAFF. The DNA for the CDR3 is TGTGCCAGCAGTATCCCGACAGTTGGCACTGAAGCTTTCTTT.

This rearrangement joins TRBV7-3 to TRBJ2-1, with D uncertain. Germline values: CDR1 SGHTA, CDR2 FQGTGA. The V end was cut by 2 bases, the J end by 2 bases, with 4 bases between. The CDR3 is 13 residues long. CDR3 region: CASSLATYNEQFF. The CDR3, as DNA: TGTGCCAGCAGCTTAGCCACCTACAATGAGCAGTTCTTC.

V usage is TRBV6-1 and J usage is TRBJ1-3, with D tentatively TRBD1 (5 bases). Germline loops: CDR1 MNHNS, CDR2 SASEGT. Trimming pared 2 bases from V and 4 bases from J, leaving 12 bases between. This CDR3 is 15 amino acids long. The CDR3 nucleotides read TGTGCCAGCAGTGAAAGGTGGGGCCCCGGAAACACCATATATTTT. Encoded protein: CASSERWGPGNTIYF.

The rearrangement links TRBV19 to TRBJ2-7; 7 bases align to TRBD2. V lost 1 base and J lost 3; bases outside the gene matches: 6. The CDR3 is 15 amino acids. CDR1 is LNHDA, CDR2 SQIVND, per germline (reference sequence). CDR3 protein: CASSIGQRGNYEQYF. The DNA for the CDR3 is TGTGCCAGTAGTATAGGGCAGCGGGGAAACTACGAGCAGTACTTC.

The rearrangement links TRBV7-8 to TRBJ2-5; TRBD2 agrees at 8 bases. Germline V lookup: CDR1 SGHVS, CDR2 FQNEAQ. CDR3 length: 12 residues. CDR3 sequence reads: CATRGGQETQYF. DNA for the CDR3: TGTGCAACCCGGGGGGGGCAAGAGACCCAGTACTTC. Looking up the rest from reference TRBV7-8 and TRBJ2-5 gives the full variable domain: GAGVSQSPRYKVAKRGQDVALRCDPISGHVSLFWYQQALGQGPEFLTYFQNEAQLDKSGLPSDRFFAERPEGSVSTLKIQRTQQEDSAVYLCATRGGQETQYFGPGTRLLVL.

The chain's CDR3 is CASSQNFLGLGTDTQYF. DNA for the CDR3: TGTGCCAGCAGCCAAAATTTCCTGGGACTTGGCACAGATACGCAGTATTTT. This rearrangement joins TRBV14 to TRBJ2-3, with D possibly TRBD2 on 6 matching bases. Germline CDR1 is SGHDN and CDR2 is FVKESK. The CDR3 runs to 17 residues. Deletions cut 2 bases from V and 1 base from J, with 16 bases between.

The chain couples TRBV11-2 to TRBJ2-7; possibly TRBD1 or TRBD2 for D (5 bases each). This CDR3 region has 15 residues. CDR1 and CDR2 (germline): SGHAT, FQNNGV. V lost 1 base and J lost 0, with 10 bases in between. The CDR3 spells CASSLGAGSSYEQYF. DNA of the CDR3: TGTGCCAGCAGCTTAGGGGCAGGGAGCTCCTACGAGCAGTACTTC.

The chain joins TRBV29-1 to TRBJ2-7; D uncertain. This CDR3 has 12 residues. V was trimmed by 4 bases and J by 5 bases, leaving 12 bases between them. Germline lookup yields CDR1 SQVTM and CDR2 ANQGSEA. In DNA form, the CDR3 reads TGCAGCGTTGCCGGATATCTCGACGAGCAGTACTTC. As protein: CSVAGYLDEQYF.

In its sample, this clone was seen many times. The V gene is TRBV5-1, the J gene TRBJ2-1; 7 nucleotides line up with TRBD1. Looked up from germline, CDR1 is SGHRS and CDR2 is YFSETQ. V shed 4 bases and J 5 bases; nucleotides not matched to a gene: 6. This CDR3 has 14 residues. Written as DNA, the CDR3 is TGCGCCAGCAGCCCAGACAGGGCCGACAATGAGCAGTTCTTC. Its protein is CASSPDRADNEQFF.

J is TRBJ1-5 and V is TRBV7-9; D ambiguous. Trimming pared 5 bases from V and 5 bases from J, leaving 13 bases between. Looked up from germline, CDR1 is SEHNR and CDR2 is FQNEAQ (reference sequence). CDR3 size: 14 residues. As DNA, the CDR3 is TGTGCCAGCAGCGCCTCCTTGGGAGATCAGCCCCAGCATTTT. It is translated as CASSASLGDQPQHF.